This TCR beta chain originates from a study of cytomegalovirus exposure and HLA in healthy donors. Findings and caveats of the study: CMV serostatus was the sole immune exposure data available. Compared with the roughly 700-donor mean, an Asian-associated ancestry cluster reportedly had fewer N-insertions, according to a later analysis.

Comment on this clone: The antigen remains unidentified.

The germline CDR1 and CDR2 sequences are SGHRS and YFSETQ. The CDR3 has 15 amino acids. Deletions cut 0 bases from V and 5 bases from J, with 9 bases between. The PCR made use of 60 Vbeta and 13 Jbeta primers. In the original workflow: An analysis performed later counted around 86 million unique TCR beta chains (approximately 11 million of them shared). Generated by immunoSEQ multiplex PCR, the TCRdb table keeps only in-frame clones and is missing some. V and J calls and clone size are as listed in that table; D and trimming were resolved from the DNA. Its listing shows 140,000 or so clones. The gene calls are TRBV5-1 and TRBJ1-6, with D tentatively TRBD1 (5 bases). Sequencing was done on a sample of PBMCs. This clonotype was obtained from a male donor in good health and CMV-seronegative. In nucleotides, the CDR3 is TGCGCCAGCAGCTTGGCGCAGGGTAATAATTCACCCCTCCACTTT. It codes for CASSLAQGNNSPLHF.